This T cell receptor (beta chain) was identified in a study of blood T cells in healthy people across ages. A sample-barcoded 5' primer and a J-beta primer mix were used in a second PCR of roughly 7 to 11 cycles. Template switching added a 12-random-nucleotide identifier to every cDNA molecule. TCRdb itself ran the 5' RACE reads through MiXCR, one entry per CDR3 protein. The data show approximately 580,000 distinct CDR3 sequences, 24% seen once. Germline V lookup: CDR1 SGDLS, CDR2 YYNGEE. The CDR3 contains 14 residues. V lost 0 bases, J lost 2 bases, and 6 bases lay in between. The total RNA that was extracted per sample amounted to at least 5.5 micrograms. Of note for this clonotype: The antigen is undetermined.

Overall study results and limits: Estimates of diversity drawn from one million T cells were considered underestimates.

This sample also belongs to another study, concerning T cells of mothers and their children. This second study says: With the M1S primer of the second PCR, sample barcodes and 2-4 random nucleotides were added.

V usage is TRBV9 and J usage is TRBJ1-3; D unclear. This TCR came from a boy aged 5-17 years in good health. The sequenced sample was blood. CDR3 in amino acids: CASSVDLTGNTIYF. In DNA form, the CDR3 reads TGTGCCAGCAGCGTAGACCTGACTGGAAACACCATATATTTT.